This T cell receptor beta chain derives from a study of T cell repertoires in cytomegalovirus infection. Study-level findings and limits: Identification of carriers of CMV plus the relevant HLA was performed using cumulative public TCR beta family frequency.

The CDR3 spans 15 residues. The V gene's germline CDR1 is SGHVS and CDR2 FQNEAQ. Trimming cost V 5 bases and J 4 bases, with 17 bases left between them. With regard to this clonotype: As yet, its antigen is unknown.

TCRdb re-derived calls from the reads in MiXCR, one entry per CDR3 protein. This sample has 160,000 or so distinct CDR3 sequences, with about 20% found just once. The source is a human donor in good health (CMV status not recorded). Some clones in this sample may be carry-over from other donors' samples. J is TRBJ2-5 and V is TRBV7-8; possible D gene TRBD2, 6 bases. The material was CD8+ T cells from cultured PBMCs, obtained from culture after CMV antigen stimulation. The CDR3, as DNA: TGTGCCAGCAGCCCTGGGGCAGGGCGGGGAGAGACCCAGTACTTC. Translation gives CASSPGAGRGETQYF.